This T cell receptor (beta chain) was documented in a study of regulatory T cells in long-lasting Graves disease. The table lists this clonotype with a few counts. In building TCR beta libraries, iRepertoire HTBI primers were used together with Arm-PCR of CDR3 regions. A single record per CDR3 protein comes from TCRdb applying MiXCR to the multiplex PCR reads. The sample has fewer than 650,000 distinct CDR3 sequences, around 15% seen once. The CDR3 contains 14 residues. Germline V gives CDR1 PRHDT, CDR2 FYEKMQ (reference sequence). V was clipped by 2 bases and J by 8 bases; unmatched bases: 6. Time point noted: newly diagnosed GD, antithyroid drugs for less than 3 months. Following extraction of RNA from PBMCs, that RNA was used to make the TCR library. Separately, the same data were catalogued under a study of T cells in Graves' hyperthyroidism and ophthalmopathy.

The V call is TRBV13, the J call TRBJ2-1, with 7 bases aligning to TRBD2. The clonotype originates from a man younger than 35 with Graves disease. The specimen was peripheral blood mononuclear cells (PBMCs), collected at new diagnosis, from a patient treated with antithyroid drugs. This chain's CDR3 is CASSLFLGGYEQFF. Written as DNA, the CDR3 is TGTGCCAGCAGCTTATTCCTGGGGGGGTATGAGCAGTTCTTC. The full variable domain, in which reference TRBV13 and TRBJ2-1 provide the parts outside the CDR3, is AAGVIQSPRHLIKEKRETATLKCYPIPRHDTVYWYQQGPGQDPQFLISFYEKMQSDKGSIPDRFSAQQFSDYHSELNMSSLELGDSALYFCASSLFLGGYEQFFGPGTRLTVL.